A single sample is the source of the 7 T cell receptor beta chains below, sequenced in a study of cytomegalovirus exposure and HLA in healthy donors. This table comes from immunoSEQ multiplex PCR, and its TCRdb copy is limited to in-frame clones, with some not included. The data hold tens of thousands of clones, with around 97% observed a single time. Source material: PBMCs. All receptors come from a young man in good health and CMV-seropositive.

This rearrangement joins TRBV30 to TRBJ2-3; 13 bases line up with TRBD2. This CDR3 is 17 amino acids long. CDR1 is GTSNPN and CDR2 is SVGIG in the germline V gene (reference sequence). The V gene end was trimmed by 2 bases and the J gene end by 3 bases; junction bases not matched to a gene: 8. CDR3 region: CAWSRLAGGGGTDTQYF. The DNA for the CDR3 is TGTGCCTGGAGTAGACTAGCGGGAGGCGGGGGGACAGATACGCAGTATTTT.

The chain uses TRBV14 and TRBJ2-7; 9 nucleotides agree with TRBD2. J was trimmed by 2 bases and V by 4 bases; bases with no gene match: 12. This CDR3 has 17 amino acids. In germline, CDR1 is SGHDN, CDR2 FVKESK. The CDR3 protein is CASSPPFDAGGTYEQYF. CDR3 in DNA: TGTGCCAGCAGCCCCCCCTTCGATGCGGGAGGGACCTACGAGCAGTACTTC.

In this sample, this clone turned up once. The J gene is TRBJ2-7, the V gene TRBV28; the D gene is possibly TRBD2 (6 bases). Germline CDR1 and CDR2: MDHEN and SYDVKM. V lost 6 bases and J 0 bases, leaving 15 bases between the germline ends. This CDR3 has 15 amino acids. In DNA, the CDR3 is TGTGCCAGCAGGTCGGGACTGCTAAGCTCCTACGAGCAGTACTTC. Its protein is CASRSGLLSSYEQYF.

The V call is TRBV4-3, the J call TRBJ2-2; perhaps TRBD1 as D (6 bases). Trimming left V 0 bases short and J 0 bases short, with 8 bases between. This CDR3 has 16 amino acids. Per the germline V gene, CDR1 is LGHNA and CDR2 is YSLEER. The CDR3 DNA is TGCGCCAGCAGCCAAGAAACAGGGACGAACACCGGGGAGCTGTTTTTT. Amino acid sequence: CASSQETGTNTGELFF.

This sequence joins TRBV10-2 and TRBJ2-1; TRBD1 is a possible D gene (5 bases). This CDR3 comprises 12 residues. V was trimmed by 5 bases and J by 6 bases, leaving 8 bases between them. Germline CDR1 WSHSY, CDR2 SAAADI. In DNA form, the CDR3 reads TGCGCCAGCAGTCCCCAGGGCAATGAGCAGTTCTTC. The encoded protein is CASSPQGNEQFF.

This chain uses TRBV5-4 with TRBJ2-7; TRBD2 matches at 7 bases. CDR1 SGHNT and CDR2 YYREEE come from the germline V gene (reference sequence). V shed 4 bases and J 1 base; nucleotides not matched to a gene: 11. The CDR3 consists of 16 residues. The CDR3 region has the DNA TGTGCCAGCAGCAGTGGGGGGGGAACGGGGTCCTACGAGCAGTACTTC. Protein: CASSSGGGTGSYEQYF.

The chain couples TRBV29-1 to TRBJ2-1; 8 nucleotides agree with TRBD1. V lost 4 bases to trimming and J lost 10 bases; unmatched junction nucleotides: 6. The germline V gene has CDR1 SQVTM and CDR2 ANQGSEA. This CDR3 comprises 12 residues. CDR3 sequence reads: CSVATGVREQFF. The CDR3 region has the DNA TGCAGCGTTGCGACAGGGGTTCGGGAGCAGTTCTTC.